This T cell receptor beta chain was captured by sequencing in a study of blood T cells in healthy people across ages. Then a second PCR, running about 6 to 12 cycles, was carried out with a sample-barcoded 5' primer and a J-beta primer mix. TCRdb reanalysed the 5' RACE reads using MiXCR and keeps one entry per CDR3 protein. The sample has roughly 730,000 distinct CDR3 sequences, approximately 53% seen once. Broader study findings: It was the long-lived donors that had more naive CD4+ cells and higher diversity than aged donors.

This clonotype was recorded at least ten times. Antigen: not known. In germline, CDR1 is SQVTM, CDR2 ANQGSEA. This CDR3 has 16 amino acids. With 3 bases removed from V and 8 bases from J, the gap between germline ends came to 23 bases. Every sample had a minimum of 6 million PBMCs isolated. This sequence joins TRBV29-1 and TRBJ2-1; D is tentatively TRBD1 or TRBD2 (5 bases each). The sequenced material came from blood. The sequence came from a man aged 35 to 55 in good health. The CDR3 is CSVEGRQLIASHEQFF. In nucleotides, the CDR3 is TGCAGCGTTGAGGGGAGACAGCTTATAGCGAGTCATGAGCAGTTCTTC.